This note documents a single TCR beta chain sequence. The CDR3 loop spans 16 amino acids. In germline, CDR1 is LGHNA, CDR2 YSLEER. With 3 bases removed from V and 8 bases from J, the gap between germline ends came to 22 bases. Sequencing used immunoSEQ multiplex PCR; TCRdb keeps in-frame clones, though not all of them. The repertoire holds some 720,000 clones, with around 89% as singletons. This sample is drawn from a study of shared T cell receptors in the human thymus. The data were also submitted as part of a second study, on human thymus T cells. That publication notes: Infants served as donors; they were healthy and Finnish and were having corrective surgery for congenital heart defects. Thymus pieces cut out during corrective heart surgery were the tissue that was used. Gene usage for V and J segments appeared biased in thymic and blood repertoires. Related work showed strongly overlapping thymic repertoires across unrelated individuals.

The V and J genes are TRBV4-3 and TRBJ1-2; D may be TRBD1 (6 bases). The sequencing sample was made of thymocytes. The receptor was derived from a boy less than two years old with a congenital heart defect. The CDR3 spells CASSHRLGGQRKGYTF. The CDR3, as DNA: TGCGCCAGCAGCCATAGGTTGGGGGGGCAGAGAAAGGGCTACACCTTC.